A single sample is the source of the 22 T cell receptor beta chains below, sequenced in a study of low-dose radiotherapy and immunotherapy resistance in tumors. The time point was: after trial treatment. The treatment here: LDRT plus nivolumab, ipilimumab, low-dose cyclophosphamide and aspirin (RACIN trial). Primers targeting TRAV and TRBV primed first-strand cDNA, covering alpha and beta chains. A constant-region primer paired with the V-primer adapter amplified TCRs over about 19 PCR cycles. One entry per CDR3 protein, called by TCRdb with MiXCR from the reads. The sample holds almost 45,000 distinct CDR3 sequences, 25% to 30% seen once. The material was PBMCs, obtained after low-dose radiotherapy plus immunotherapy. These receptors originate from a male donor with prostate cancer.

As regards this clonotype: A read error likely explains this, since a far larger clone differs by one base. The V gene is TRBV28, the J gene TRBJ1-5, with TRBD1 matching over 9 bases. The CDR3 length is 15 residues. Trimming cost V 3 bases and J 7 bases; bases outside gene matches: 7. Germline CDR1 MDHEN, CDR2 SYDVKM. The CDR3 DNA reads TGTGCCAGCAGTTTGGGGACAGGGAGGACCCAGCCCCAGCATTTT. It is translated as CASSLGTGRTQPQHF. Using reference TRBV28 and TRBJ1-5 for the parts outside the CDR3, the full variable domain is DVKVTQSSRYLVKRTGEKVFLECVQDMDHENMFWYRQDPGLGLRLIYFSYDVKMKEKGDIPEGYSVSREKKERFSLILESASTNQTSMYLCASSLGTGRTQPQHFGDGTRLSIL.

The rearrangement links TRBV5-1 to TRBJ2-7, with 9 bases lining up with TRBD2. Germline V lookup: CDR1 SGHRS, CDR2 YFSETQ. V lost 0 bases to trimming and J lost 5 bases; unmatched junction nucleotides: 9. The CDR3 length is 16 residues. The DNA of the CDR3 is TGCGCCAGCAGCTTGGAACTAGCGGGCTCAGTTAACGAGCAGTACTTC. Its translation: CASSLELAGSVNEQYF.

In this sample, this clonotype turned up many times. This CDR3 is CASSLRGNEQYF. The DNA of the CDR3 is TGTGCCAGCAGTTTACGGGGAAACGAGCAGTACTTC. The chain uses TRBV28 and TRBJ2-7, with a tentative D call TRBD2 (5 bases). Germline lookup yields CDR1 MDHEN and CDR2 SYDVKM. The V gene lost 2 bases and the J gene lost 5 bases, with 7 bases spanning the gap. CDR3 length: 12 amino acids. Filled out from reference TRBV28 and TRBJ2-7, the complete variable domain reads DVKVTQSSRYLVKRTGEKVFLECVQDMDHENMFWYRQDPGLGLRLIYFSYDVKMKEKGDIPEGYSVSREKKERFSLILESASTNQTSMYLCASSLRGNEQYFGPGTRLTVT.

This clonotype was recorded at least ten times. V is TRBV10-3 and J is TRBJ2-1, with 8 bases aligning to TRBD2. V shed 4 bases, J shed 9 bases, and the junction held 17 bases outside the gene matches. The germline gives CDR1 ENHRY, CDR2 SYGVKD. CDR3 length: 17 residues. CDR3 sequence reads: CAISGRGGLEQLPEQFF. The CDR3 DNA reads as TGTGCCATCAGTGGACGAGGGGGACTAGAACAACTCCCTGAGCAGTTCTTC.

This clonotype was seen ten or more times. This chain connects TRBV7-2 to TRBJ1-1, with D possibly being TRBD1 (6 bases). CDR1 and CDR2 (germline): SGHTA, FQGNSA. This CDR3 has 15 amino acids. The germline V and J ends were trimmed by 1 base and 8 bases, with 17 bases remaining between them. This CDR3 reads CASSLEAGAREEAFF. The CDR3 DNA sequence: TGTGCCAGCAGCTTAGAGGCAGGGGCTCGGGAAGAAGCTTTCTTT.

At least ten counts were recorded for this clonotype. J is TRBJ2-3 and V is TRBV5-4; a weak D match, TRBD2 (6 bases). CDR1 is SGHNT, CDR2 YYREEE, per germline (reference sequence). The CDR3 spans 15 residues. The V end was cut by 4 bases, the J end by 6 bases, with 18 bases between. In nucleotides, the CDR3 is TGTGCCAGCAGCGTGGGACTGGAATTTGGGGATACGCAGTATTTT. It translates to CASSVGLEFGDTQYF.

This clonotype was recorded at least ten times. V and J are TRBV28 and TRBJ2-1; 13 bases line up with TRBD2. The CDR3 has 14 residues. V was clipped by 4 bases and J by 8 bases; unmatched bases: 2. Germline CDR1 reads MDHEN; CDR2 reads SYDVKM. The CDR3 sequence: CASSSGLAGDEQFF. CDR3 bases: TGTGCCAGCAGTTCCGGACTAGCGGGAGATGAGCAGTTCTTC.

This clonotype came up many times. The gene calls are TRBV7-6 and TRBJ2-5, with 7 nucleotides matching TRBD2. From germline, CDR1 is SGHVS and CDR2 FNYEAQ. Unmatched junction bases numbered 3, after V lost 2 bases and J lost 0 bases. This CDR3 is 15 amino acids long. The CDR3 sequence is CASSLYAGDQETQYF. CDR3 in DNA: TGTGCCAGCAGCTTATATGCGGGGGACCAAGAGACCCAGTACTTC.

This clonotype showed up many times. The limits of the CDR3 on the DNA are not certain, so only TCRdb's listed CDR3 is given. V gene TRBV29-1 combines with J gene TRBJ2-5; the D call in the table, TRBD1, was not verified against the DNA. Germline V gene sequence: CDR1 SQVTM, CDR2 ANQGSEA. The CDR3 is 11 residues long, ends included. The CDR3 loop reads CSVVGAGTLSF.

This clonotype showed up many times. The chain has TRBV5-1 and TRBJ2-5; D is undetermined. Trimming left V 0 bases short and J 6 bases short, with 18 bases between. This CDR3 comprises 16 residues. Germline V gives CDR1 SGHRS, CDR2 YFSETQ. The CDR3, as DNA: TGCGCCAGCAGCTTGGCCAGAGCTTTTTCAGAGAAGACCCAGTACTTC. It yields the protein CASSLARAFSEKTQYF.

The table lists this clonotype with many counts. This chain connects TRBV7-3 to TRBJ2-3; D is undetermined. V lost 1 base and J lost 5, with 7 bases in between. The CDR3 extends over 13 amino acids. Germline V gene sequence: CDR1 SGHTA, CDR2 FQGTGA. CDR3 nucleotides: TGTGCCAGCAGCTTAAATCGCCTAGATACGCAGTATTTT. Protein: CASSLNRLDTQYF.

This clonotype was seen at least ten times. J is TRBJ1-4 and V is TRBV28; D is unresolved. The CDR3 runs to 14 residues. The germline gives CDR1 MDHEN, CDR2 SYDVKM. The germline V and J ends were trimmed by 2 bases and 4 bases, with 8 bases remaining between them. CDR3 coding DNA: TGTGCCAGCAGTTTAACGACCGGTAATGAAAAACTGTTTTTT. Protein sequence: CASSLTTGNEKLFF.

In its sample, this clonotype was seen many times. Possible read error: a much larger clone is one base away. The V call is TRBV27, the J call TRBJ2-1, with a tentative D call TRBD1 (5 bases). Germline V gives CDR1 MNHEY, CDR2 SMNVEV (reference sequence). The CDR3 loop spans 12 amino acids. The V and J ends lost 2 bases and 8 bases respectively, with 7 bases between them. Written as DNA, the CDR3 is TGTGCCAGCAGTTTAAGGGGCTATGAGCAGTTCTTC. It codes for CASSLRGYEQFF.

Comments on this clonotype: Since a far larger clone is one base different, this is likely a read error. The gene calls are TRBV5-8 and TRBJ1-6; 11 nucleotides line up with TRBD1. From germline, CDR1 is SGHTS and CDR2 YDEGEE. This CDR3 is built from 15 residues. CDR3: CASSTDRGPDSPLHF. In nucleotides, the CDR3 is TGCGCCAGCAGCACGGACAGGGGGCCGGATTCACCCCTCCACTTT.

V and J are TRBV20-1 and TRBJ1-5; tentatively, D is TRBD1 (6 bases). This CDR3 has 16 residues. The V end was cut by 3 bases, the J end by 3 bases, with 18 bases between. Germline V lookup: CDR1 DFQATT, CDR2 SNEGSKA (reference sequence). This CDR3 is CSARRSTDRFNQPQHF. The CDR3 nucleotides are TGCAGTGCTAGGAGATCGACAGACAGGTTCAATCAGCCCCAGCATTTT.

Many counts were recorded for this clonotype. The chain combines TRBV7-6 with TRBJ2-7, with 8 bases that match TRBD1. The CDR3 is made up of 13 amino acids. J lost 3 bases, V lost 4 bases, and 2 bases had no gene match. The germline gives CDR1 SGHVS, CDR2 FNYEAQ. DNA of the CDR3: TGTGCCAGCAGCTCCGGGACAGGCTACGAGCAGTACTTC. Residues: CASSSGTGYEQYF.

V usage is TRBV7-3 and J usage is TRBJ2-7; D gene uncertain. Per the germline V gene, CDR1 is SGHTA and CDR2 is FQGTGA. The CDR3 loop spans 14 amino acids. The V end was cut by 0 bases, the J end by 5 bases, with 11 bases between. CDR3 protein: CASSLTVGLHEQYF. The CDR3 nucleotides are TGTGCCAGCAGCTTAACGGTCGGTCTCCACGAGCAGTACTTC. The full variable domain, in which reference TRBV7-3 and TRBJ2-7 provide the parts outside the CDR3, is GAGVSQTPSNKVTEKGKYVELRCDPISGHTALYWYRQSLGQGPEFLIYFQGTGAADDSGLPNDRFFAVRPEGSVSTLKIQRTERGDSAVYLCASSLTVGLHEQYFGPGTRLTVT.

This clonotype was counted many times. This chain uses TRBV11-2 with TRBJ2-5; 11 bases agree with TRBD2. Germline V gene lookup returns CDR1 SGHAT and CDR2 FQNNGV. Trimming took 6 bases from V and 2 from J; bases not matched to a gene: 8. There are 16 residues in the CDR3. DNA of the CDR3: TGTGCCAGCAGGCGACCCTGGACTAGCGGGCAAGAGACCCAGTACTTC. Protein sequence: CASRRPWTSGQETQYF.

V gene TRBV6-8 combines with J gene TRBJ2-1, with D tentatively TRBD2 (5 bases). V was trimmed by 2 bases and J by 0 bases, leaving 8 bases between them. Looked up from germline, CDR1 is MNHGY and CDR2 is SAAAGT. This CDR3 region has 15 residues. This CDR3 reads CASSYEGSSYNEQFF. The CDR3 nucleotides are TGTGCCAGCAGTTACGAGGGAAGCTCCTACAATGAGCAGTTCTTC.

A few counts support this clonotype. This sequence joins TRBV30 and TRBJ1-5; D gene unclear. This CDR3 is built from 17 residues. The germline CDR1 and CDR2 sequences are GTSNPN and SVGIG (reference sequence). V lost 2 bases, J lost 0 bases, and 17 bases lay in between. The CDR3 region has the DNA TGTGCCTGGAGTCCCAGAGGGCCTGACAATAGCAATCAGCCCCAGCATTTT. Amino acids: CAWSPRGPDNSNQPQHF.

Ten or more counts support this clonotype. V is TRBV20-1 and J is TRBJ2-7; 8 nucleotides align to TRBD1. The germline V gene has CDR1 DFQATT and CDR2 SNEGSKA (reference sequence). The CDR3 totals 15 residues. V lost 0 bases and J lost 0; bases outside the gene matches: 4. The CDR3 spells CSARDHGTGSYEQYF. The CDR3 nucleotides are TGCAGTGCTAGAGACCACGGGACAGGCTCCTACGAGCAGTACTTC.

This clonotype was seen many times. The J gene is TRBJ2-1, the V gene TRBV6-8; 8 nucleotides align to TRBD1. CDR1 is MNHGY and CDR2 is SAAAGT in the germline V gene. CDR3 length: 13 amino acids. With 6 bases clipped from V and 8 bases from J, the junction kept 6 bases outside the gene matches. The CDR3 here is CASRPTGVDEQFF. In DNA form, the CDR3 reads TGTGCCAGCAGGCCGACAGGGGTTGATGAGCAGTTCTTC.